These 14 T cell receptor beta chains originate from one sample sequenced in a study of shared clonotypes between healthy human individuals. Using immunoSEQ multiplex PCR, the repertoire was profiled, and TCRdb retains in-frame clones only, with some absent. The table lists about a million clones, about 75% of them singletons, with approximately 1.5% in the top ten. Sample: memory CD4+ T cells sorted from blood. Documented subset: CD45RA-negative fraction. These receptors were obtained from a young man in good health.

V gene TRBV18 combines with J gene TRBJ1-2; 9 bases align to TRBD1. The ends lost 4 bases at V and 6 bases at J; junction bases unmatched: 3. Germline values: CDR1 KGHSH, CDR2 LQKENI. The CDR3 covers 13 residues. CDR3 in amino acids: CASSQGQGNGYTF. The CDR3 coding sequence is TGTGCCAGCTCACAGGGACAGGGCAATGGCTACACCTTC.

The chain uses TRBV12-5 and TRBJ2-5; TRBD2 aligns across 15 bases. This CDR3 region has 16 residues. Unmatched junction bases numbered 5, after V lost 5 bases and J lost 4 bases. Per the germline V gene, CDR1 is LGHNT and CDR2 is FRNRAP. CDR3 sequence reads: CASGPGLAGGRETQYF. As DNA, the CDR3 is TGTGCTAGTGGTCCCGGACTAGCGGGAGGGAGAGAGACCCAGTACTTC.

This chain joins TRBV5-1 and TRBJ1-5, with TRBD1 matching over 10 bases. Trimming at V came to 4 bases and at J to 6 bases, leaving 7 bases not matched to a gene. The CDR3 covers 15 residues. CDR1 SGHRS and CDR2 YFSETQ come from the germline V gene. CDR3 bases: TGCGCCAGCAGCCCGACAGGGGGCGAAGGTCAGCCCCAGCATTTT. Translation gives CASSPTGGEGQPQHF.

CDR3 DNA sequence: TGTGCCAGCAGCTTCATCCCACAGGGAGTCACAGATACGCAGTATTTT. This gives the protein CASSFIPQGVTDTQYF. V and J are TRBV11-2 and TRBJ2-3; D is possibly TRBD1 (6 bases). The CDR3 is made up of 16 amino acids. Trimming removed 3 bases from V and 2 bases from J, with 15 bases in between. Germline loops: CDR1 SGHAT, CDR2 FQNNGV. Complete variable domain (other parts from reference TRBV11-2 and TRBJ2-3): EAGVAQSPRYKIIEKRQSVAFWCNPISGHATLYWYQQILGQGPKLLIQFQNNGVVDDSQLPKDRFSAERLKGVDSTLKIQPAKLEDSAVYLCASSFIPQGVTDTQYFGPGTRLTVL.

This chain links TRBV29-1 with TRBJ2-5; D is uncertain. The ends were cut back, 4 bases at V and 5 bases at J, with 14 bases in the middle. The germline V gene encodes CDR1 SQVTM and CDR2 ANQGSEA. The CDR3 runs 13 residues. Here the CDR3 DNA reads TGCAGCGTTGTGGGCGGAGTAGGGGAGACCCAGTACTTC. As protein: CSVVGGVGETQYF. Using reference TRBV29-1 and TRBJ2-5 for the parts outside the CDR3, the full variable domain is SAVISQKPSRDICQRGTSLTIQCQVDSQVTMMFWYRQQPGQSLTLIATANQGSEATYESGFVIDKFPISRPNLTFSTLTVSNMSPEDSSIYLCSVVGGVGETQYFGPGTRLLVL.

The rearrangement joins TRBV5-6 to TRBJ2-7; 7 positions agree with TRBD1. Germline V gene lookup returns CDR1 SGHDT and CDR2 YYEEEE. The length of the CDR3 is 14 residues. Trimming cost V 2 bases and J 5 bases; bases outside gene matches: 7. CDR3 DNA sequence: TGTGCCAGCAGCTTCCTAGACAGGGAAAACGAGCAGTACTTC. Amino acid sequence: CASSFLDRENEQYF. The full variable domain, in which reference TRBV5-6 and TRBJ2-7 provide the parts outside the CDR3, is DAGVTQSPTHLIKTRGQQVTLRCSPKSGHDTVSWYQQALGQGPQFIFQYYEEEERQRGNFPDRFSGHQFPNYSSELNVNALLLGDSALYLCASSFLDRENEQYFGPGTRLTVT.

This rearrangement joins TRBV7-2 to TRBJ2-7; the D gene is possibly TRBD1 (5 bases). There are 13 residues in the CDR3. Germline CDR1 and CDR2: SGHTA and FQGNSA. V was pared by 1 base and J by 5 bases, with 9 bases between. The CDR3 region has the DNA TGTGCCAGCAGCTTAGAGACGACAGACGAGCAGTACTTC. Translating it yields CASSLETTDEQYF. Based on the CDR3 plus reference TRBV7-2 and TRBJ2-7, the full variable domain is GAGVSQSPSNKVTEKGKDVELRCDPISGHTALYWYRQSLGQGLEFLIYFQGNSAPDKSGLPSDRFSAERTGGSVSTLTIQRTQQEDSAVYLCASSLETTDEQYFGPGTRLTVT.

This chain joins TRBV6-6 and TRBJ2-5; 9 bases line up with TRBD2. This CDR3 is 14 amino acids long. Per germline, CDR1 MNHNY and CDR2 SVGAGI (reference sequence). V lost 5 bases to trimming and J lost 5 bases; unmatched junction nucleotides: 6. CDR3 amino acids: CASSTGLAGETQYF. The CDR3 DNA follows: TGTGCCAGCAGTACTGGGCTAGCGGGGGAGACCCAGTACTTC.

For the CDR3, the DNA is TGTGCCAGCAGTGAAGCTAGGACAGGGACGAACACTGAAGCTTTCTTT. Translating gives CASSEARTGTNTEAFF. The chain employs TRBV2 and TRBJ1-1, with 8 nucleotides matching TRBD1. Germline lookup yields CDR1 SNHLY and CDR2 FYNNEI. This CDR3 spans 16 amino acids. J gave up 1 base and V 0 bases, and 4 bases lay outside the gene matches. Drawing the rest from reference TRBV2 and TRBJ1-1, the complete variable domain is EPEVTQTPSHQVTQMGQEVILRCVPISNHLYFYWYRQILGQKVEFLVSFYNNEISEKSEIFDDQFSVERPDGSNFTLKIRSTKLEDSAMYFCASSEARTGTNTEAFFGQGTRLTVV.

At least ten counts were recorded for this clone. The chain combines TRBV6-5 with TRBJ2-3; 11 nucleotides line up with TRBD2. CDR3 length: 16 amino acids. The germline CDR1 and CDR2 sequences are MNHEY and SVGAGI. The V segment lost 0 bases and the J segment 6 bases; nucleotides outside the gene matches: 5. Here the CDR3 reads CASSYSVLAGVDTQYF. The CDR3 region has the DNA TGTGCCAGCAGTTACTCGGTACTAGCGGGAGTGGATACGCAGTATTTT.

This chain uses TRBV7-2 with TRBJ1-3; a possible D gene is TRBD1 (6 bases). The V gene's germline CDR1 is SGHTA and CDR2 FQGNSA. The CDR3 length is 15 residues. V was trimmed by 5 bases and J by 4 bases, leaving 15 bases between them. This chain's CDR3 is CASSAQGTIGNTIYF. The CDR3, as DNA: TGTGCCAGCAGCGCACAGGGTACCATCGGAAACACCATATATTTT.

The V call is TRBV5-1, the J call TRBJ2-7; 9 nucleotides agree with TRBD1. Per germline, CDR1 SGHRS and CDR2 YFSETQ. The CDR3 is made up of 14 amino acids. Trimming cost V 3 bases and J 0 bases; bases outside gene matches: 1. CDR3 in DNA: TGCGCCAGCAGCTCACAGGGGGCCTCCTACGAGCAGTACTTC. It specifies CASSSQGASYEQYF.

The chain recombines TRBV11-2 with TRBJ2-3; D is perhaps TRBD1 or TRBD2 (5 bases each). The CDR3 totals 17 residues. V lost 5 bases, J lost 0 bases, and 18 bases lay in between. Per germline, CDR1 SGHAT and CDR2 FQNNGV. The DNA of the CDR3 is TGTGCCAGCAGCCTCGGGGCCTGGGCAAGTAGCACAGATACGCAGTATTTT. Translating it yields CASSLGAWASSTDTQYF. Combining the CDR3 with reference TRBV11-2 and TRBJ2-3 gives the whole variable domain EAGVAQSPRYKIIEKRQSVAFWCNPISGHATLYWYQQILGQGPKLLIQFQNNGVVDDSQLPKDRFSAERLKGVDSTLKIQPAKLEDSAVYLCASSLGAWASSTDTQYFGPGTRLTVL.

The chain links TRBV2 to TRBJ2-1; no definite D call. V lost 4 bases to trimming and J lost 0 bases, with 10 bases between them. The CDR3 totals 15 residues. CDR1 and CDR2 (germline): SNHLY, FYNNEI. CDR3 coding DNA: TGTGCCAGCAGTGGGAAGGGTGGCTCCTACAATGAGCAGTTCTTC. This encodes CASSGKGGSYNEQFF.